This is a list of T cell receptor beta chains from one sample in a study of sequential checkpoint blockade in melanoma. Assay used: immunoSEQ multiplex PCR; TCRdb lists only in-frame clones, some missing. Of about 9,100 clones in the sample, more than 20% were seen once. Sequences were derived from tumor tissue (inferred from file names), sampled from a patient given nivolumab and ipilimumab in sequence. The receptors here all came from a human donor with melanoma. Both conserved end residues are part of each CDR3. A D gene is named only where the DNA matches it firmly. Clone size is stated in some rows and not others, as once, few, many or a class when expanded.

CDR3aa: CATSKGTGLAVTDTQYF; CDR3nt: TGTGCCACCAGCAAGGGAACAGGACTAGCAGTCACAGATACGCAGTATTTT; abundance: few; v_gene: TRBV15; j_gene: TRBJ2-3; d_gene: TRBD2
CDR3aa: CASGLVVDGSLDTGELFF; CDR3nt: TGTGCTAGTGGTTTGGTAGTGGACGGGAGTTTGGACACCGGGGAGCTGTTTTTT; abundance: NA; v_gene: TRBV12-5; j_gene: TRBJ2-2; d_gene: NA
CDR3aa: CASSVAASGRGETQYF; CDR3nt: TGTGCCAGCAGCGTAGCGGCTAGCGGGAGGGGTGAGACCCAGTACTTC; abundance: NA; v_gene: TRBV9; j_gene: TRBJ2-5; d_gene: TRBD2
CDR3aa: CASSLRDKNTGELFF; CDR3nt: TGCGCCAGCAGCTTGCGCGACAAGAACACCGGGGAGCTGTTTTTT; abundance: NA; v_gene: TRBV5-1; j_gene: TRBJ2-2; d_gene: NA
CDR3aa: CASSSGDRGLGNQPQHF; CDR3nt: TGTGCCAGCAGTTCAGGGGACAGGGGGCTAGGCAATCAGCCCCAGCATTTT; abundance: few; v_gene: TRBV28; j_gene: TRBJ1-5; d_gene: TRBD1
CDR3aa: CASSTANYGYTF; CDR3nt: TGTGCCAGCAGTACAGCTAACTATGGCTACACCTTC; abundance: few; v_gene: TRBV6-7; j_gene: TRBJ1-2; d_gene: NA
CDR3aa: CASRGGQSQETQYF; CDR3nt: TGCGCCAGCCGAGGAGGGCAGTCACAAGAGACCCAGTACTTC; abundance: NA; v_gene: TRBV5-1; j_gene: TRBJ2-5; d_gene: NA
CDR3aa: CASSPGLAGDANTGELFF; CDR3nt: TGTGCCAGCAGCCCCGGACTAGCGGGAGACGCGAACACCGGGGAGCTGTTTTTT; abundance: few; v_gene: TRBV7-6; j_gene: TRBJ2-2; d_gene: TRBD2
CDR3aa: CASSPFSGSTDTQYF; CDR3nt: TGCGCCAGCAGCCCATTTAGCGGAAGCACAGATACGCAGTATTTT; abundance: medium-sized; v_gene: TRBV4-1; j_gene: TRBJ2-3; d_gene: NA
CDR3aa: CASSQDRALDTGELFF; CDR3nt: TGTGCCAGCAGCCAGGACAGGGCGTTAGACACCGGGGAGCTGTTTTTT; abundance: NA; v_gene: TRBV7-7; j_gene: TRBJ2-2; d_gene: TRBD1
CDR3aa: CASSRVIGTSYNEQFF; CDR3nt: TGTGCCAGCAGCCGTGTTATTGGGACTAGTTACAATGAGCAGTTCTTC; abundance: many; v_gene: TRBV11-1; j_gene: TRBJ2-1; d_gene: TRBD2
CDR3aa: CASRGRTNTEAFF; CDR3nt: TGTGCCAGCAGGGGACGGACGAACACTGAAGCTTTCTTT; abundance: NA; v_gene: TRBV6-8; j_gene: TRBJ1-1; d_gene: NA
CDR3aa: CASSPWTSNTGELFF; CDR3nt: TGTGCCAGCAGCCCATGGACTAGTAACACCGGGGAGCTGTTTTTT; abundance: medium-sized; v_gene: TRBV11-3; j_gene: TRBJ2-2; d_gene: TRBD2
CDR3aa: CASSWPGQSYGYTF; CDR3nt: TGTGCCAGCAGTTGGCCGGGACAGTCATATGGCTACACCTTC; abundance: few; v_gene: TRBV6-8; j_gene: TRBJ1-2; d_gene: TRBD1
CDR3aa: CAWSAIGGYTF; CDR3nt: TGTGCCTGGAGCGCGATTGGCGGCTACACCTTC; abundance: NA; v_gene: TRBV30; j_gene: TRBJ1-2; d_gene: NA
CDR3aa: CASSSDGINEKLFF; CDR3nt: TGCGCCAGCAGCTCGGACGGAATTAATGAAAAACTGTTTTTT; abundance: NA; v_gene: TRBV5-1; j_gene: TRBJ1-4; d_gene: NA
CDR3aa: CASIRGGNTGELFF; CDR3nt: TGTGCCAGCATCAGAGGGGGGAACACCGGGGAGCTGTTTTTT; abundance: few; v_gene: TRBV6-8; j_gene: TRBJ2-2; d_gene: NA
CDR3aa: CASRPSFCVGDTEAFF; CDR3nt: TGCGCCAGCAGACCCTCATTTTGTGTAGGGGACACTGAAGCTTTCTTT; abundance: NA; v_gene: TRBV23-1; j_gene: TRBJ1-1; d_gene: NA
CDR3aa: CAISEVAGGNNNEQFF; CDR3nt: TGTGCCATCAGTGAGGTAGCGGGAGGAAATAACAATGAGCAGTTCTTC; abundance: NA; v_gene: TRBV10-3; j_gene: TRBJ2-1; d_gene: TRBD2
CDR3aa: CASSQAYRGDTQYF; CDR3nt: TGCGCCAGCAGCCAAGCCTATAGAGGGGATACGCAGTATTTT; abundance: medium-sized; v_gene: TRBV4-1; j_gene: TRBJ2-3; d_gene: NA
CDR3aa: CASSIGGEETQYF; CDR3nt: TGTGCCAGCAGCATAGGAGGGGAAGAGACCCAGTACTTC; abundance: NA; v_gene: TRBV28; j_gene: TRBJ2-5; d_gene: NA
CDR3aa: CASSMTGGNSPLHF; CDR3nt: TGTGCCAGTAGTATGACAGGGGGAAATTCACCCCTCCACTTT; abundance: NA; v_gene: TRBV19; j_gene: TRBJ1-6; d_gene: TRBD1
CDR3aa: CASSFLPGGDGYTF; CDR3nt: TGTGCCAGCAGCTTTTTACCGGGCGGGGACGGCTACACCTTC; abundance: many; v_gene: TRBV11-3; j_gene: TRBJ1-2; d_gene: NA
CDR3aa: CASSRGAAYEQYF; CDR3nt: TGTGCCAGCAGCCGAGGGGCTGCCTACGAGCAGTACTTC; abundance: NA; v_gene: TRBV9; j_gene: TRBJ2-7; d_gene: NA
CDR3aa: CASSFGNAITDTQYF; CDR3nt: TGCGCCAGCAGCTTCGGGAATGCAATCACAGATACGCAGTATTTT; abundance: few; v_gene: TRBV5-1; j_gene: TRBJ2-3; d_gene: NA
CDR3aa: CAWSDNLMDRGGYTF; CDR3nt: TGTGCCTGGAGCGATAACCTAATGGACAGGGGTGGCTACACCTTC; abundance: few; v_gene: TRBV30; j_gene: TRBJ1-2; d_gene: TRBD1
CDR3aa: CASSLGGAEDTQYF; CDR3nt: TGTGCCAGCAGCTTGGGCGGCGCCGAAGATACGCAGTATTTT; abundance: NA; v_gene: TRBV11-3; j_gene: TRBJ2-3; d_gene: NA
CDR3aa: CARNGGGSSYEQYF; CDR3nt: TGTGCCCGAAACGGGGGGGGTAGCTCCTACGAGCAGTACTTC; abundance: NA; v_gene: TRBV16; j_gene: TRBJ2-7; d_gene: TRBD2
CDR3aa: CAWSGLWGTGNQPQHF; CDR3nt: TGTGCCTGGAGTGGACTTTGGGGGACAGGAAATCAGCCCCAGCATTTT; abundance: NA; v_gene: TRBV30; j_gene: TRBJ1-5; d_gene: TRBD1
CDR3aa: CASRAGESTEAFF; CDR3nt: TGTGCCAGCAGGGCCGGGGAAAGCACTGAAGCTTTCTTT; abundance: NA; v_gene: TRBV6-8; j_gene: TRBJ1-1; d_gene: NA
CDR3aa: CASSPDSTYGYTF; CDR3nt: TGTGCCAGCAGTCCGGACAGTACTTATGGCTACACCTTC; abundance: few; v_gene: TRBV6-8; j_gene: TRBJ1-2; d_gene: NA
CDR3aa: CASSVEGQDEKLFF; CDR3nt: TGTGCCAGCAGCGTAGAGGGACAGGATGAAAAACTGTTTTTT; abundance: NA; v_gene: TRBV9; j_gene: TRBJ1-4; d_gene: TRBD1
CDR3aa: CSVQAGGNYQETQYF; CDR3nt: TGCAGCGTTCAGGCGGGGGGAAACTACCAAGAGACCCAGTACTTC; abundance: NA; v_gene: TRBV29-1; j_gene: TRBJ2-5; d_gene: TRBD2
CDR3aa: CATSRDRTVLMEGYTF; CDR3nt: TGTGCCACCAGCAGAGATAGAACAGTTCTTATGGAGGGTTACACCTTC; abundance: large; v_gene: TRBV15; j_gene: TRBJ1-2; d_gene: NA
CDR3aa: CGGGRLAEYTDTQYF; CDR3nt: TGTGGAGGAGGGAGGCTAGCGGAATACACAGATACGCAGTATTTT; abundance: NA; v_gene: TRBV2; j_gene: TRBJ2-3; d_gene: TRBD2
CDR3aa: CASSYGTGRNSPLHF; CDR3nt: TGTGCCAGCAGTTACGGGACAGGGCGAAATTCACCCCTCCACTTT; abundance: NA; v_gene: TRBV6-8; j_gene: TRBJ1-6; d_gene: TRBD1
CDR3aa: CASTGEVGTEAFF; CDR3nt: TGTGCCAGCACAGGGGAGGTGGGCACTGAAGCTTTCTTT; abundance: few; v_gene: TRBV6-8; j_gene: TRBJ1-1; d_gene: NA